These 27 T cell receptor beta chains originate from one sample sequenced in a study of blood T cell repertoires in COVID-19. Sequencing used immunoSEQ multiplex PCR; TCRdb keeps in-frame clones, though not all of them. Here the sample spans approximately 37,000 clones, over 70% being singletons. The specimen sequenced was peripheral blood. These receptors were obtained from a human donor in a cohort sampled during active COVID-19.

This chain connects TRBV19 to TRBJ2-6; 7 positions match TRBD1. Trimming took 4 bases from V and 9 from J; bases not matched to a gene: 15. Germline assignment: CDR1 LNHDA and CDR2 SQIVND (reference sequence). There are 17 residues in the CDR3. The CDR3 coding sequence is TGTGCCAGTAGTACAATCGGAGGCAGGACAGGTGACAACGTCCTGACTTTC. This gives the protein CASSTIGGRTGDNVLTF.

This chain connects TRBV30 to TRBJ2-3; D uncertain. Trimming took off 3 bases at V and 2 bases at J, with 3 bases between the two ends. The germline gives CDR1 GTSNPN, CDR2 SVGIG (reference sequence). The CDR3 has 11 residues. In DNA, the CDR3 is TGTGCCTGGAGCCACACAGATACGCAGTATTTT. Translated: CAWSHTDTQYF. Filled out from reference TRBV30 and TRBJ2-3, the complete variable domain reads SQTIHQWPATLVQPVGSPLSLECTVEGTSNPNLYWYRQAAGRGLQLLFYSVGIGQISSEVPQNLSASRPQDRQFILSSKKLLLSDSGFYLCAWSHTDTQYFGPGTRLTVL.

The V call is TRBV3-1 (or the pseudogene TRBV3-2), the J call TRBJ2-3, with 7 nucleotides matching TRBD1. The CDR3 has 15 residues. Germline assignment: CDR1 LGHDT and CDR2 YNNKEL (reference sequence). The J segment lost 6 bases and the V segment lost 4 bases, leaving 10 bases of the junction unmatched. The CDR3 protein is CASSLQGTPRDTQYF. In nucleotides, the CDR3 is TGTGCCAGCAGCCTACAGGGGACGCCAAGGGATACGCAGTATTTT.

This sequence joins TRBV2 and TRBJ2-3; D remains unclear. CDR3 length equals 13 residues. Germline assignment: CDR1 SNHLY and CDR2 FYNNEI. The ends were cut back, 4 bases at V and 2 bases at J, with 7 bases in the middle. The CDR3 nucleotides read TGTGCCAGCAGTGGTACAGACACAGATACGCAGTATTTT. It translates to CASSGTDTDTQYF.

The genes are TRBV19 and TRBJ2-2; TRBD1 might be the D (5 bases). V lost 2 bases and J lost 7, with 8 bases in between. CDR1 and CDR2 from the germline V gene are LNHDA and SQIVND (reference sequence). The CDR3 extends over 13 amino acids. CDR3 region: CASSILRGGELFF. CDR3 nucleotide sequence: TGTGCCAGTAGTATACTAAGGGGCGGGGAGCTGTTTTTT.

The chain employs TRBV11-2 and TRBJ2-7; 12 bases are a match to TRBD2. Unmatched junction bases numbered 5, after V lost 1 base and J lost 1 base. The CDR3 consists of 17 residues. Germline CDR1 reads SGHAT; CDR2 reads FQNNGV. The CDR3 DNA follows: TGTGCCAGCAGCTTAGGGGGGACTAGCGGGCTTTCCTACGAGCAGTACTTC. It specifies CASSLGGTSGLSYEQYF.

The chain combines TRBV3-1 (or the pseudogene TRBV3-2) with TRBJ2-7, with a tentative D call TRBD2 (6 bases). The CDR3 consists of 15 residues. Per germline, CDR1 LGHDT and CDR2 YNNKEL (reference sequence). V was pared by 4 bases and J by 0 bases, with 13 bases between. The CDR3 region is CASSRGTHGSYEQYF. The CDR3 DNA sequence: TGTGCCAGCAGCCGAGGGACTCACGGCTCCTACGAGCAGTACTTC.

This chain uses TRBV7-3 with TRBJ2-1; 8 nucleotides line up with TRBD2. There are 14 residues in the CDR3. Trimming took 4 bases from V and 9 from J; bases not matched to a gene: 8. The V gene's germline CDR1 is SGHTA and CDR2 FQGTGA. Here the CDR3 DNA reads TGTGCCAGCAGCTACGACGGGAGGGCAGGTGAGCAGTTCTTC. It is translated as CASSYDGRAGEQFF.

The chain uses TRBV10-3 and TRBJ2-1, with 11 positions matching TRBD2. V was pared by 3 bases and J by 0 bases, with 4 bases of the junction left unmatched. CDR1 ENHRY and CDR2 SYGVKD come from the germline V gene. The CDR3 runs 17 residues. CDR3 residues: CAISDPSGGSSYNEQFF. The DNA for the CDR3 is TGTGCCATCAGTGATCCTAGCGGGGGGAGCTCCTACAATGAGCAGTTCTTC.

In this sample, this clone turned up once. The chain couples TRBV4-1 to TRBJ2-3; possible D gene TRBD1, 5 bases. The CDR3 covers 16 residues. Germline lookup yields CDR1 MGHRA and CDR2 YSYEKL. The ends were cut back, 0 bases at V and 8 bases at J, with 18 bases in the middle. CDR3 nucleotide sequence: TGCGCCAGCAGCCAAGATCTAGGGGCCCGATCACTTACGCAGTATTTT. It codes for CASSQDLGARSLTQYF.

The chain has TRBV11-3 and TRBJ2-1; TRBD2 matches at 8 bases. CDR3 length equals 12 residues. Germline V gene data show CDR1 as SGHNT and CDR2 as YENEEA. The ends lost 8 bases at V and 6 bases at J; junction bases unmatched: 3. DNA for the CDR3: TGTGCCAGCTCGCTAGCGGGCAATGAGCAGTTCTTC. This codes for CASSLAGNEQFF.

V is TRBV5-4 and J is TRBJ2-7; 10 bases align to TRBD2. Germline V gives CDR1 SGHNT, CDR2 YYREEE (reference sequence). The CDR3 loop spans 14 amino acids. V was pared by 0 bases and J by 6 bases, with 3 bases of the junction left unmatched. The CDR3 here is CASSLVASGGEQYF. In nucleotides, the CDR3 is TGTGCCAGCAGCTTGGTCGCTAGCGGGGGCGAGCAGTACTTC.

The CDR3 protein is CASSEPGLLRNEQFF. CDR3 coding DNA: TGTGCCAGCAGTGAACCGGGACTTTTACGGAATGAGCAGTTCTTC. The chain employs TRBV2 and TRBJ2-1, with D possibly matching TRBD2 (6 bases). V lost 2 bases to trimming and J lost 7 bases, with 15 bases between them. This CDR3 region has 15 residues. Looked up from germline, CDR1 is SNHLY and CDR2 is FYNNEI.

The chain employs TRBV19 and TRBJ1-2; 10 bases line up with TRBD1. V lost 5 bases, J lost 6 bases, and 6 bases stayed unmatched. The CDR3 runs to 14 residues. The germline V gene has CDR1 LNHDA and CDR2 SQIVND (reference sequence). The CDR3 loop is CASSATGTGDGYTF. In DNA form, the CDR3 reads TGTGCCAGTAGTGCAACCGGGACAGGGGATGGCTACACCTTC.

This chain links TRBV11-2 with TRBJ1-4; tentative D call: TRBD1 (5 bases). V dropped 1 base and J dropped 10 bases, with 22 bases sitting between them. CDR3 length: 17 residues. Germline V CDR1 and CDR2: SGHAT, FQNNGV. In DNA form, the CDR3 reads TGTGCCAGCAGCTTAGTCCCTGGGGCGGGAGACATCGGAAAACTGTTTTTT. Protein sequence: CASSLVPGAGDIGKLFF. The whole variable domain, remainder taken from reference TRBV11-2 and TRBJ1-4, is EAGVAQSPRYKIIEKRQSVAFWCNPISGHATLYWYQQILGQGPKLLIQFQNNGVVDDSQLPKDRFSAERLKGVDSTLKIQPAKLEDSAVYLCASSLVPGAGDIGKLFFGSGTQLSVL.

V and J are TRBV28 and TRBJ2-7; D gene ambiguous. Germline CDR1 and CDR2: MDHEN and SYDVKM. V was shortened by 0 bases and J by 2 bases, with 8 bases between the two germline ends. The CDR3 is 14 residues long. The CDR3, as DNA: TGTGCCAGCAGTTTATGGGGCAGTACCTACGAGCAGTACTTC. Translated, it gives CASSLWGSTYEQYF. Looking up the rest from reference TRBV28 and TRBJ2-7 gives the full variable domain: DVKVTQSSRYLVKRTGEKVFLECVQDMDHENMFWYRQDPGLGLRLIYFSYDVKMKEKGDIPEGYSVSREKKERFSLILESASTNQTSMYLCASSLWGSTYEQYFGPGTRLTVT.

This clone was found once. This chain links TRBV19 with TRBJ2-3; 13 bases match TRBD2. The V gene's germline CDR1 is LNHDA and CDR2 SQIVND (reference sequence). This CDR3 has 18 amino acids. V was clipped by 7 bases and J by 0 bases; unmatched bases: 10. CDR3: CASTPRLAGGRSTDTQYF. CDR3 nucleotides: TGTGCCAGTACCCCGAGACTAGCGGGGGGCCGTAGCACAGATACGCAGTATTTT. Full variable domain (rest looked up from reference TRBV19 and TRBJ2-3): DGGITQSPKYLFRKEGQNVTLSCEQNLNHDAMYWYRQDPGQGLRLIYYSQIVNDFQKGDIAEGYSVSREKKESFPLTVTSAQKNPTAFYLCASTPRLAGGRSTDTQYFGPGTRLTVL.

V and J are TRBV4-3 and TRBJ2-3; 9 bases fit TRBD2. Trimming removed 3 bases from V and 5 bases from J; junction bases left unmatched: 6. The CDR3 is 15 amino acids. From germline, CDR1 is LGHNA and CDR2 YSLEER. This CDR3 reads CASSQAGGAGDTQYF. CDR3 nucleotide sequence: TGCGCCAGCAGCCAGGCGGGGGGGGCGGGAGATACGCAGTATTTT.

CDR3 protein: CASRPGQSGNTIYF. The CDR3 DNA reads TGTGCCAGTAGACCTGGACAGTCTGGAAACACCATATATTTT. The chain employs TRBV19 and TRBJ1-3; possible D gene TRBD1, 6 bases. Trimming removed 6 bases from V and 1 base from J, with 10 bases in between. Germline loops: CDR1 LNHDA, CDR2 SQIVND (reference sequence). The CDR3 extends over 14 amino acids.

The table lists this clone with a count of one. This chain connects TRBV5-8 to TRBJ2-2; 7 bases line up with TRBD1. V lost 6 bases, J lost 2 bases, and 10 bases stayed unmatched. The CDR3 loop spans 16 amino acids. Germline lookup yields CDR1 SGHTS and CDR2 YDEGEE. CDR3: CASTPGQGVNTGELFF. The CDR3 nucleotides are TGTGCCAGCACCCCCGGGCAGGGGGTTAACACCGGGGAGCTGTTTTTT.

V gene TRBV6-2 or TRBV6-3 combines with J gene TRBJ1-5, with 7 positions matching TRBD1. The CDR3 has 16 residues. Germline CDR1 is MNHEY and CDR2 is SVGEGT. The V segment lost 6 bases and the J segment 0 bases; nucleotides outside the gene matches: 8. For the CDR3, the DNA is TGTGCCAGCAGCGACCACAGGGGCGCTAGCAATCAGCCCCAGCATTTT. Its translation: CASSDHRGASNQPQHF.

This chain uses TRBV28 with TRBJ1-5; the match to TRBD1 covers 8 bases. CDR1 MDHEN and CDR2 SYDVKM come from the germline V gene. This CDR3 is 19 amino acids long. After removal of 2 bases from V and 0 bases from J, the junction contained 12 bases not matched to a gene. The DNA for the CDR3 is TGTGCCAGCAGTTTACGCTCCCCGGGACAGGTTTATAGCAATCAGCCCCAGCATTTT. This sequence encodes CASSLRSPGQVYSNQPQHF.

This chain connects TRBV6-2 or TRBV6-3 to TRBJ1-2; D is possibly TRBD1 (5 bases). The germline V gene has CDR1 MNHEY and CDR2 SVGEGT. Trimming removed 0 bases at V and 8 bases at J, with 13 bases between. The CDR3 spans 14 residues. DNA for the CDR3: TGTGCCAGCAGTTACTCGAAAGGGGCCTGGGGCTACACCTTC. This codes for CASSYSKGAWGYTF.

The rearrangement links TRBV29-1 to TRBJ1-1; D might be TRBD1 (6 bases). Trimming cost V 4 bases and J 4 bases, with 19 bases left between them. This CDR3 contains 15 residues. Germline V CDR1 and CDR2: SQVTM, ANQGSEA. The CDR3 DNA sequence: TGCAGCGTTGCGTCTGCTAGGAAAGGGGGCACTGAAGCTTTCTTT. Translated: CSVASARKGGTEAFF.

The chain has TRBV5-4 and TRBJ2-3; a possible D gene is TRBD2 (6 bases). CDR1 SGHNT and CDR2 YYREEE come from the germline V gene (reference sequence). The CDR3 runs to 16 residues. Trimming removed 5 bases at V and 5 bases at J, with 21 bases between. The DNA of the CDR3 is TGTGCCAGCAGTAGGGGAGGCCCCACTCCCCTAGATACGCAGTATTTT. It codes for CASSRGGPTPLDTQYF.

J is TRBJ1-2 and V is TRBV19; maybe TRBD1 (5 bases). The CDR3 spans 14 residues. From germline, CDR1 is LNHDA and CDR2 SQIVND (reference sequence). V dropped 6 bases and J dropped 1 base, with 12 bases sitting between them. The CDR3 bases are TGTGCCAGTAGCGACAGAAACCTTAACTATGGCTACACCTTC. Its translation: CASSDRNLNYGYTF.

This clone appeared a single time. The chain joins TRBV27 to TRBJ1-1, with 7 bases aligning to TRBD1. This CDR3 has 16 amino acids. V shed 4 bases and J 0 bases; nucleotides not matched to a gene: 8. Per germline, CDR1 MNHEY and CDR2 SMNVEV (reference sequence). The CDR3 loop reads CASSSRGKRMNTEAFF. The DNA of the CDR3 is TGTGCCAGCAGTTCCAGGGGGAAAAGAATGAACACTGAAGCTTTCTTT.